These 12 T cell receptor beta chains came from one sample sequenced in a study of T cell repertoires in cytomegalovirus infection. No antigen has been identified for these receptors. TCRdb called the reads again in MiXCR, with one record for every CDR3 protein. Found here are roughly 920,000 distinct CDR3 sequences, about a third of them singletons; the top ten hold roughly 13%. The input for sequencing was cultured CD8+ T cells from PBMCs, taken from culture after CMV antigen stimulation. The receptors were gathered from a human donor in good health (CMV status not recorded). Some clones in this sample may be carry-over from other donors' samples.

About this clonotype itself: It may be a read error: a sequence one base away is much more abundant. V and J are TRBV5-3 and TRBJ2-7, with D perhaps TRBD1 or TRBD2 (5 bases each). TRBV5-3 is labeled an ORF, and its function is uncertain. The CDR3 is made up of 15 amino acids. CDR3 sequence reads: CASSLAWDGENEQYF. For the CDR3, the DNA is TGTGCCAGCAGCTTGGCCTGGGACGGGGAAAACGAGCAGTACTTC.

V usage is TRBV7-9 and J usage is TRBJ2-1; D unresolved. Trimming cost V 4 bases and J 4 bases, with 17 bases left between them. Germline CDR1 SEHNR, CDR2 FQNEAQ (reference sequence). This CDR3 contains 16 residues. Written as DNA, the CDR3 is TGTGCCAGCAGCTCGGACCTCTCAAGGGTTTACAATGAGCAGTTCTTC. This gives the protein CASSSDLSRVYNEQFF.

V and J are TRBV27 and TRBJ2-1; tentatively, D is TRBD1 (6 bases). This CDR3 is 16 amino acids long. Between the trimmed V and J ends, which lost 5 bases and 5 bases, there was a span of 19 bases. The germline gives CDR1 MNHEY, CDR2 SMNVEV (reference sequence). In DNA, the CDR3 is TGTGCCAGCAGTAACACCTGGGACACAAGGAACAATGAGCAGTTCTTC. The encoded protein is CASSNTWDTRNNEQFF.

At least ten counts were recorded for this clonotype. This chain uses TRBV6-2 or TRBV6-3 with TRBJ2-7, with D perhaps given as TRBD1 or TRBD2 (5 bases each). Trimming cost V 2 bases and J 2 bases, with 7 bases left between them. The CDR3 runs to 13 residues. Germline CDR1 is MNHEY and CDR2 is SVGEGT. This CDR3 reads CASSYGGTYEQYV. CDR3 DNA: TGTGCCAGCAGTTACGGGGGTACCTACGAGCAGTACGTC.

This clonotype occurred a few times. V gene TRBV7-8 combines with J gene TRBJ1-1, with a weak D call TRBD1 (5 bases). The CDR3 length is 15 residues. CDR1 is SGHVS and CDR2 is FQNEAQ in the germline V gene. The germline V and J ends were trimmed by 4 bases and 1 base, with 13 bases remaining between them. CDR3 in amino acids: CASSYRTRKNTEAFF. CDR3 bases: TGTGCCAGCAGCTACCGGACAAGGAAGAACACTGAAGCTTTCTTT. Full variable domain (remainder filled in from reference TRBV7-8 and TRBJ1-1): GAGVSQSPRYKVAKRGQDVALRCDPISGHVSLFWYQQALGQGPEFLTYFQNEAQLDKSGLPSDRFFAERPEGSVSTLKIQRTQQEDSAVYLCASSYRTRKNTEAFFGQGTRLTVV.

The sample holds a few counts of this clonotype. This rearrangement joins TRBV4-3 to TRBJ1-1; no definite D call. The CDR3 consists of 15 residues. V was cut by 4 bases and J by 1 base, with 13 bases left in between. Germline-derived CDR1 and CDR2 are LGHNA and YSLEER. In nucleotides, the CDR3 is TGCGCCAGCAGCCTAAAATCTGCCCAGAACACTGAAGCTTTCTTT. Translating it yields CASSLKSAQNTEAFF.

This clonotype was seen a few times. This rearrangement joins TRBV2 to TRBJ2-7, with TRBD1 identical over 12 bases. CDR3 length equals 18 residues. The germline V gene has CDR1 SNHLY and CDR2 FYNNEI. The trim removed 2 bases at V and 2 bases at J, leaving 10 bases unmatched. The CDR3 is CASSEWDRGQISTYEQYF. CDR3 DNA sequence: TGTGCCAGCAGTGAATGGGACAGGGGGCAAATAAGTACCTACGAGCAGTACTTC.

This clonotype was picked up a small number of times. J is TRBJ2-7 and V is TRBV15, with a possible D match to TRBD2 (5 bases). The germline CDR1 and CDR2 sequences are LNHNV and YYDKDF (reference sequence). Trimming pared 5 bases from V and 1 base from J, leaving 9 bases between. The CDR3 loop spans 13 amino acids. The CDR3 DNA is TGTGCCACCAGCCTCAGGAGGTCCTACGAGCAGTACTTC. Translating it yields CATSLRRSYEQYF.

The CDR3: CASSDWERLGLFF. CDR3 nucleotides: TGTGCCAGCAGTGATTGGGAGAGGCTTGGGCTGTTTTTT. The chain employs TRBV6-1 and TRBJ2-2, with a weak D call TRBD2 (5 bases). The ends were cut back, 3 bases at V and 13 bases at J, with 15 bases in the middle. The CDR3 sequence is 13 residues long. Germline lookup yields CDR1 MNHNS and CDR2 SASEGT.

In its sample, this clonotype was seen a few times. As DNA, the CDR3 is TGTGCCAGTAGGATAACGGGACAGACCGATACACCCCTCCACTTT. Protein sequence: CASRITGQTDTPLHF. The chain employs TRBV19 and TRBJ1-6; TRBD1 aligns across 7 bases. V lost 6 bases, J lost 11 bases, and 13 bases stayed unmatched. Germline-derived CDR1 and CDR2 are LNHDA and SQIVND (reference sequence). The CDR3 sequence is 15 residues long.

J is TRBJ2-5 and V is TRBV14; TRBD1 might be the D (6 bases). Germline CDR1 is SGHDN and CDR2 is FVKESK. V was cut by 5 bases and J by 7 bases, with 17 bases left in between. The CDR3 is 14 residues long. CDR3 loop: CASSSTGQLRTQYF. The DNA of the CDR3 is TGTGCCAGCAGCTCGACAGGCCAACTAAGGACCCAGTACTTC.

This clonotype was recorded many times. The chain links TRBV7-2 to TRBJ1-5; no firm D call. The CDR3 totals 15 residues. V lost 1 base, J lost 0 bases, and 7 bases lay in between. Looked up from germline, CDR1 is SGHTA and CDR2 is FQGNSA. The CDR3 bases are TGTGCCAGCAGCTTAGGAGGGTATAGCAATCAGCCCCAGCATTTT. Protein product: CASSLGGYSNQPQHF.